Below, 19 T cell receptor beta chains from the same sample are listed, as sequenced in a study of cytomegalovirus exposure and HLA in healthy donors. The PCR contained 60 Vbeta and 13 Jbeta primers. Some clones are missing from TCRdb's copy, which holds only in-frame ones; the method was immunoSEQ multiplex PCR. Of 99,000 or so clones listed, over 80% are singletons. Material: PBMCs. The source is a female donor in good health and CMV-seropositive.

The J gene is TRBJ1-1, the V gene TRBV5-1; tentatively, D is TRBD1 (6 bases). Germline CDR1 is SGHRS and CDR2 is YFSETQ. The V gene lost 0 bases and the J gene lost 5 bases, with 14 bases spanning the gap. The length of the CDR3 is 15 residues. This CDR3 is CASSLGGTGLTEAFF. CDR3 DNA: TGCGCCAGCAGCTTGGGGGGTACAGGGTTGACTGAAGCTTTCTTT.

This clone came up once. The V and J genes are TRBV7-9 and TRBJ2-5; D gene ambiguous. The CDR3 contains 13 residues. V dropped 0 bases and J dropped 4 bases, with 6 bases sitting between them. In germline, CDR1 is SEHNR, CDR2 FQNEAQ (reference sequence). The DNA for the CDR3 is TGTGCCAGCAGCTTAGCCTCTGTAGAGACCCAGTACTTC. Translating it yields CASSLASVETQYF. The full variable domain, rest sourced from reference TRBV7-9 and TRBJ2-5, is DTGVSQNPRHKITKRGQNVTFRCDPISEHNRLYWYRQTLGQGPEFLTYFQNEAQLEKSRLLSDRFSAERPKGSFSTLEIQRTEQGDSAMYLCASSLASVETQYFGPGTRLLVL.

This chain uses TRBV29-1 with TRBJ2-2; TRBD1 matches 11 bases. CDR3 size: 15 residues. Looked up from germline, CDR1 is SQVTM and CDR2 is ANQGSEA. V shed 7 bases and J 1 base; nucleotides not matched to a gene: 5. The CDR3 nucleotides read TGCAGCGGCAAGGGACAGGGGGTGAACACCGGGGAGCTGTTTTTT. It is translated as CSGKGQGVNTGELFF.

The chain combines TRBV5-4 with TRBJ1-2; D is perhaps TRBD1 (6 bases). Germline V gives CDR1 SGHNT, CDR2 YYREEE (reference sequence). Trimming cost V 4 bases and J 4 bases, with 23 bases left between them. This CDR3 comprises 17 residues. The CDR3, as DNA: TGTGCCAGCAGCATAGGCTGGGGACGGGGGGGGCCCTATGGCTACACCTTC. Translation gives CASSIGWGRGGPYGYTF.

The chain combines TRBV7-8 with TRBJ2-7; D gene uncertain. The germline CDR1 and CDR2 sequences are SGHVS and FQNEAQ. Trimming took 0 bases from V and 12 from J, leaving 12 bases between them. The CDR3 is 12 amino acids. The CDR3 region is CASSLAPAARYF. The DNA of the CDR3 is TGTGCCAGCAGCTTAGCTCCGGCGGCGCGGTACTTC.

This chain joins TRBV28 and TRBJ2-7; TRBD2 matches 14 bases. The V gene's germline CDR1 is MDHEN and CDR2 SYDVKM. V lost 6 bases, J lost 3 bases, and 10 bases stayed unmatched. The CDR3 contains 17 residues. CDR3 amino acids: CASRPGLAGDGNYEQYF. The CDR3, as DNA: TGTGCCAGCAGACCGGGACTAGCGGGAGACGGGAACTACGAGCAGTACTTC.

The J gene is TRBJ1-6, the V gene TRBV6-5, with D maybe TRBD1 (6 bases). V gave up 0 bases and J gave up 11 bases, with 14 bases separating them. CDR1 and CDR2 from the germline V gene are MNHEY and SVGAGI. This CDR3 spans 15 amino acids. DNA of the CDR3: TGTGCCAGCAGTTACTCGGGCTTACAGGGCCCACCCCTCCACTTT. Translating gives CASSYSGLQGPPLHF.

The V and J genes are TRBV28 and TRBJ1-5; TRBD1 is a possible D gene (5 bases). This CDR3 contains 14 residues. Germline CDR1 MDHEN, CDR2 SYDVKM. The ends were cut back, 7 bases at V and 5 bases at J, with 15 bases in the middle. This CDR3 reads CASNLGQRDQPQHF. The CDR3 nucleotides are TGTGCCAGCAACTTGGGGCAGCGAGATCAGCCCCAGCATTTT.

CDR3 in amino acids: CASSFRSGGSGELFF. CDR3 bases: TGCGCCAGCAGCTTTAGATCAGGGGGATCCGGGGAGCTGTTTTTT. This sequence joins TRBV5-1 and TRBJ2-2, with 7 bases that match TRBD1. The CDR3 length is 15 residues. V dropped 2 bases and J dropped 6; count of bases not matched to a gene: 7. Per the germline V gene, CDR1 is SGHRS and CDR2 is YFSETQ.

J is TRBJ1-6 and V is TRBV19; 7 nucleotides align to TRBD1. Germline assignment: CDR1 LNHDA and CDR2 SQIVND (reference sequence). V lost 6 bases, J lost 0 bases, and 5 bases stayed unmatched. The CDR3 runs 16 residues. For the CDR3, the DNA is TGTGCCAGTAGCACAGGGGCCAGCTCCTATAATTCACCCCTCCACTTT. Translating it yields CASSTGASSYNSPLHF.

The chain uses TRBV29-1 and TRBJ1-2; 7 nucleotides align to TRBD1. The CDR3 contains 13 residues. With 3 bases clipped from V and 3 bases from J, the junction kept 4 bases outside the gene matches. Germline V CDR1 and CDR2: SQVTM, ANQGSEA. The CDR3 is CSVDVRGHYGYTF. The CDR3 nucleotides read TGCAGCGTTGATGTAAGGGGGCACTATGGCTACACCTTC.

The CDR3 DNA reads TGTGCCAGCAGCCGGGATGGGCTAGCGGGAGAATCCGGGGAGCTGTTTTTT. This gives the protein CASSRDGLAGESGELFF. V usage is TRBV7-3 and J usage is TRBJ2-2; 10 bases agree with TRBD2. Losses at the gene ends were 5 bases for V and 6 bases for J; bases not matched to a gene: 12. CDR1 SGHTA and CDR2 FQGTGA come from the germline V gene. The CDR3 is made up of 17 amino acids.

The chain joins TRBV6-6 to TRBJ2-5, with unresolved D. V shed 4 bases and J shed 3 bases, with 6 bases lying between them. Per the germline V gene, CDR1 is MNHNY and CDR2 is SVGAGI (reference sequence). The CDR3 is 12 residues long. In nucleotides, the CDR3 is TGTGCCAGCAGTTGGGCAGAAGAGACCCAGTACTTC. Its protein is CASSWAEETQYF.

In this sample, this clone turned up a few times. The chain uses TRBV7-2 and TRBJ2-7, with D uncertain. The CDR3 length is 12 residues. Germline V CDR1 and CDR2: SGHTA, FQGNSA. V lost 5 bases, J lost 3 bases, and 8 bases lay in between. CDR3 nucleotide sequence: TGTGCCAGCAGCCAGCCGGGCTACGAGCAGTACTTC. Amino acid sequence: CASSQPGYEQYF.

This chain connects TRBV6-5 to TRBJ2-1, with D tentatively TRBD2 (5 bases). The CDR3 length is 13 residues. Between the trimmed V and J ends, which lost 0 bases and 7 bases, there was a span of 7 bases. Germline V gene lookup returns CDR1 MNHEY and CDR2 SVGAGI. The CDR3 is CASSYSTTNEQFF. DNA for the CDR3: TGTGCCAGCAGTTACTCGACTACAAATGAGCAGTTCTTC.

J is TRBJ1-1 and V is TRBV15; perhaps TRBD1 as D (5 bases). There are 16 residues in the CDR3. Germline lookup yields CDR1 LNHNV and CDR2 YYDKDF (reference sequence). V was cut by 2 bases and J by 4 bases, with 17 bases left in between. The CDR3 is CATSRLTQGFGTEAFF. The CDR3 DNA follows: TGTGCCACCAGCAGACTTACCCAGGGCTTCGGCACTGAAGCTTTCTTT.

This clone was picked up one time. The CDR3: CASSSTGYSNQPQHF. In nucleotides, the CDR3 is TGCGCCAGCAGCTCCACAGGTTATAGCAATCAGCCCCAGCATTTT. The gene calls are TRBV5-1 and TRBJ1-5; D is possibly TRBD1 (5 bases). The CDR3 has 15 amino acids. Trimming stripped 3 bases from V and 0 bases from J, with 10 bases between. Germline V gives CDR1 SGHRS, CDR2 YFSETQ.

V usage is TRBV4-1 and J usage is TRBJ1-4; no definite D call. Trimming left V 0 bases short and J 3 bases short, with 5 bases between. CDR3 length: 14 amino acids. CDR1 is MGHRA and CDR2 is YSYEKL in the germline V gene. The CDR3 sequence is CASSQDHSNEKLFF. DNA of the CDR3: TGCGCCAGCAGCCAAGACCACTCTAATGAAAAACTGTTTTTT.

CDR3 loop: CASLDRYYGYTF. The CDR3 DNA reads TGTGCCAGCTTGGACAGGTACTATGGCTACACCTTC. This rearrangement joins TRBV6-1 to TRBJ1-2; TRBD1 matches 7 bases. The CDR3 spans 12 residues. V lost 8 bases and J lost 3; bases outside the gene matches: 3. Germline-derived CDR1 and CDR2 are MNHNS and SASEGT.